Listed below are T cell receptor beta chains from one sample, sequenced in a study of Graves' ophthalmopathy and Graves' hyperthyroidism. In TCRdb, the multiplex PCR reads were re-called with MiXCR into one record per CDR3 protein. The sample yields 220,000 or so distinct CDR3 sequences, roughly 21% seen once. Sequenced input: peripheral blood. The origin of the receptors is a woman aged 45-65 years with Graves' ophthalmopathy. Both conserved end residues are part of each CDR3. Fields, in order: clone size, D gene, J gene, V gene, CDR3 protein, CDR3 DNA. The D gene is left open where the match is weak. Expanded clones are given a class, and other clones once, few, many or no size at all.

many | - | TRBJ2-7 | TRBV10-3 | CAISEVQGEQYF | TGTGCCATCAGTGAGGTCCAGGGGGAGCAGTACTTC
many | - | TRBJ1-1 | TRBV2 | CASSEYPGNTEAFF | TGTGCCAGCAGTGAATACCCCGGGAACACTGAAGCTTTCTTT
- | TRBD1 | TRBJ2-7 | TRBV12-3/TRBV12-4 | CASSRTGQHEQYF | TGTGCCAGCAGCCGGACAGGGCAACACGAGCAGTACTTC
few | - | TRBJ2-7 | TRBV7-9 | CASSIRNDHEQYF | TGTGCCAGCAGCATCCGGAACGATCACGAGCAGTACTTC
many | TRBD1 | TRBJ1-6 | TRBV4-1 | CASSHPTQGVEPLHF | TGCGCCAGCAGCCACCCCACGCAGGGGGTCGAACCCCTCCACTTT
- | TRBD1 | TRBJ1-1 | TRBV19 | CASSISTGTENTEAFF | TGTGCCAGTAGTATCAGTACCGGGACAGAGAACACTGAAGCTTTCTTT
many | - | TRBJ1-3 | TRBV3-1 | CASSQKPGAGNTIYF | TGTGCCAGCAGCCAAAAACCAGGGGCTGGAAACACCATATATTTT
many | TRBD2 | TRBJ2-2 | TRBV10-3 | CAISRLAGGANTGELFF | TGTGCCATCAGTCGACTAGCCGGAGGGGCGAACACCGGGGAGCTGTTTTTT
few | - | TRBJ1-2 | TRBV6-1 | CASSEAGSTYGYTF | TGTGCCAGCAGTGAAGCTGGCAGTACCTATGGCTACACCTTC
many | - | TRBJ1-1 | TRBV29-1 | CSEDKAEAFF | TGCAGCGAAGACAAGGCTGAAGCTTTCTTT
many | - | TRBJ2-5 | TRBV20-1 | CSAIPARGLTLQETQYF | TGCAGTGCTATCCCCGCCCGTGGTCTAACCCTCCAAGAGACCCAGTACTTC
few | TRBD2 | TRBJ2-5 | TRBV27 | CASSFGAGGTQYF | TGTGCCAGCAGTTTTGGGGCGGGGGGGACCCAGTACTTC
many | TRBD1 | TRBJ2-5 | TRBV27 | CASSPGTDQETQYF | TGTGCCAGCAGTCCAGGGACAGACCAAGAGACCCAGTACTTC
many | TRBD2 | TRBJ2-5 | TRBV6-5 | CASSYSKLAGDETQYF | TGTGCCAGCAGTTACTCGAAACTAGCGGGAGACGAGACCCAGTACTTC
many | TRBD1 | TRBJ2-5 | TRBV27 | CASGDRVETQYF | TGTGCCAGCGGAGACAGGGTAGAGACCCAGTACTTC
few | TRBD1 | TRBJ2-5 | TRBV11-1 | CASSLARRTGGQETQYF | TGTGCCAGCAGCTTAGCGCGTCGGACAGGGGGCCAAGAGACCCAGTACTTC
- | TRBD1 | TRBJ1-5 | TRBV19 | CASSTGTGYNQPQHF | TGTGCCAGTAGTACCGGGACAGGGTACAATCAGCCCCAGCATTTT
many | - | TRBJ1-1 | TRBV6-1 | CASSDRQVYTEAFF | TGTGCCAGCAGTGACCGACAGGTCTACACTGAAGCTTTCTTT
many | TRBD2 | TRBJ2-1 | TRBV27 | CASSARLAGGNNEQFF | TGTGCCAGCAGTGCCCGACTAGCGGGAGGGAATAATGAGCAGTTCTTC
many | - | TRBJ1-5 | TRBV4-1 | CASSQDQRAAGQPQHF | TGCGCCAGCAGCCAAGATCAAAGGGCGGCAGGTCAGCCCCAGCATTTT
- | - | TRBJ1-1 | TRBV6-5 | CASNYQQGYGGTEAFF | TGTGCCAGCAATTATCAACAGGGTTACGGGGGCACTGAAGCTTTCTTT
many | TRBD1 | TRBJ1-2 | TRBV25-1 | CASSARGRSGYTF | TGTGCCAGCAGTGCCAGGGGGCGGAGTGGCTACACCTTC
many | - | TRBJ2-7 | TRBV29-1 | CSVVDRPYEQYF | TGCAGCGTTGTAGACCGACCCTACGAGCAGTACTTC
many | - | TRBJ1-1 | TRBV30 | CAWSVSRVARDTEAFF | TGTGCCTGGAGTGTCTCTCGCGTCGCAAGGGACACTGAAGCTTTCTTT
- | TRBD1 | TRBJ2-2 | TRBV6-7 | CASSPGQPSNTGELFF | TGTGCCAGCAGTCCGGGACAGCCTTCGAACACCGGGGAGCTGTTTTTT
- | TRBD1 | TRBJ1-1 | TRBV27 | CASSLRSGGTGTEAFF | TGTGCCAGCAGTTTACGCTCAGGGGGTACTGGCACTGAAGCTTTCTTT
- | TRBD1 | TRBJ2-7 | TRBV4-1 | CASSQDRDGEQYF | TGCGCCAGCAGCCAGGACAGGGATGGCGAGCAGTACTTC
many | - | TRBJ2-4 | TRBV5-1 | CASSLDGSLLYF | TGCGCCAGCAGCTTGGACGGCAGCCTTTTGTACTTC
- | - | TRBJ1-1 | TRBV19 | CAINLPTGEAFF | TGTGCCATCAACCTTCCCACAGGGGAAGCTTTCTTT
many | - | TRBJ2-6 | TRBV13 | CASSYRSEANVLTF | TGTGCCAGCAGCTACCGGTCTGAGGCCAACGTCCTGACTTTC
many | - | TRBJ1-6 | TRBV19 | CASSPRDGVNSPLHF | TGTGCCAGTAGTCCCCGGGACGGTGTCAATTCACCCCTCCACTTT
many | - | TRBJ1-1 | TRBV28 | CASSGSGIWYTEAFF | TGTGCCAGCAGCGGATCAGGAATATGGTACACTGAAGCTTTCTTT
many | - | TRBJ1-1 | TRBV28 | CASHSGVYGPFF | TGTGCCAGCCATTCCGGGGTCTATGGTCCTTTCTTT
many | - | TRBJ2-7 | TRBV29-1 | CSVVGGKTYEQYF | TGCAGCGTTGTTGGGGGTAAAACCTACGAGCAGTACTTC
many | - | TRBJ2-5 | TRBV20-1 | CSAIQGETQYF | TGCAGTGCTATACAGGGAGAGACCCAGTACTTC
- | - | TRBJ2-5 | TRBV6-1 | CASSVLETQYF | TGTGCCAGCAGCGTATTGGAGACCCAGTACTTC
many | TRBD1 | TRBJ1-5 | TRBV5-1 | CASSVEQGEQPQHF | TGCGCCAGCTCTGTGGAACAGGGGGAACAGCCCCAGCATTTT
- | - | TRBJ1-6 | TRBV7-2 | CASSLSRFNSPLHF | TGTGCCAGCAGCTTATCTCGGTTTAATTCACCCCTCCACTTT
many | - | TRBJ2-2 | TRBV6-1 | CASEIQGAGELFF | TGTGCCAGTGAGATACAGGGAGCCGGGGAGCTGTTTTTT
- | - | TRBJ1-1 | TRBV27 | CASSSPTRGNTEAFF | TGTGCCAGCAGTTCGCCCACAAGGGGCAACACTGAAGCTTTCTTT
- | TRBD1 | TRBJ1-2 | TRBV6-2/TRBV6-3 | CASHGTVFHYGYTF | TGTGCCAGCCACGGGACAGTCTTTCACTATGGCTACACCTTC
many | - | TRBJ2-7 | TRBV6-1 | CASSVSPPYEQYF | TGTGCCAGCAGTGTTAGTCCCCCCTACGAGCAGTACTTC
many | - | TRBJ1-5 | TRBV12-3/TRBV12-4 | CASSLGGGTDQPQHF | TGTGCCAGCAGTTTAGGGGGGGGGACCGATCAGCCCCAGCATTTT
many | - | TRBJ1-2 | TRBV6-1 | CASSPPTAHYGYTF | TGTGCCAGCAGTCCTCCGACAGCCCACTATGGCTACACCTTC
few | - | TRBJ2-7 | TRBV3-1 | CASRKRQDYEQYF | TGTGCCAGCAGAAAAAGGCAAGACTACGAGCAGTACTTC
- | - | TRBJ2-7 | TRBV5-1 | CASRRISSYEQYF | TGCGCCAGCAGAAGGATCAGCTCCTACGAGCAGTACTTC
many | - | TRBJ2-7 | TRBV6-1 | CASSEADYEQYF | TGTGCCAGCAGTGAAGCGGACTACGAGCAGTACTTC
many | - | TRBJ1-6 | TRBV30 | CAWSVRRGANSPLHF | TGTGCCTGGAGTGTACGACGCGGCGCTAATTCACCCCTCCACTTT
once | - | TRBJ2-2 | TRBV6-1 | CASSKGGELFF | TGTGCCAGCAGTAAAGGCGGGGAGCTGTTTTTT
many | - | TRBJ2-2 | TRBV6-5 | CASSLSPNTGELFF | TGTGCCAGCAGTTTGTCACCGAACACCGGGGAGCTGTTTTTT
many | - | TRBJ2-7 | TRBV7-9 | CASSYPGPYEQYF | TGTGCCAGCAGCTACCCAGGGCCTTACGAGCAGTACTTC
few | - | TRBJ2-2 | TRBV15 | CATSKSAALNTGELFF | TGTGCCACCAGCAAATCGGCGGCCCTCAACACCGGGGAGCTGTTTTTT
many | TRBD2 | TRBJ2-7 | TRBV3-1 | CASSHLRTSGNSYEQYF | TGTGCCAGCAGCCACCTTCGTACTAGCGGCAACTCCTACGAGCAGTACTTC